This T cell receptor beta chain is drawn from a study of cytomegalovirus exposure and HLA in healthy donors. General study findings and limits: Among TCR beta chains, those listed as cytomegalovirus-associated numbered 164. A later analysis reportedly identified an Asian-associated ancestry cluster as carrying fewer N-insertions than the 666-donor mean.

The CDR3 consists of 14 residues. Trimming left V 4 bases short and J 6 bases short, with 13 bases between. CDR1 is LNHDA, CDR2 SQIVND, per germline (reference sequence). A remark on this clone: Its antigen is unknown.

This PCR relied on a set of 60 Vbeta primers and 13 Jbeta primers. Sequenced by immunoSEQ multiplex PCR; TCRdb stores in-frame clones only, minus some. The sample yields more than 150,000 clones, around 80% seen once. Healthy bone marrow donors made up the donor group. Material for sequencing was PBMCs. The clonotype comes from a woman in her twenties or thirties in good health and CMV-seronegative. J is TRBJ1-5 and V is TRBV19; D is ambiguous. The CDR3 bases are TGTGCCAGTAGTACGGGGTTGTCGGGTCAGCCCCAGCATTTT. It specifies CASSTGLSGQPQHF.